What follows are 32 T cell receptor beta chains derived from one specimen sequenced in a study of blood T cells in healthy people across ages. It was with a sample-barcoded 5' primer and a J-beta primer mix that a second PCR of roughly 7 to 12 cycles was run. A single record per CDR3 protein comes from TCRdb applying MiXCR to the 5' RACE reads. The profile shows roughly 1.4 million distinct CDR3 sequences, roughly 64% of them singletons. Sequencing used blood. All receptors come from a young man in good health.

The chain links TRBV6-2 or TRBV6-3 to TRBJ2-4; TRBD1 is a possible D gene (6 bases). The CDR3 is made up of 19 amino acids. Germline V gene lookup returns CDR1 MNHEY and CDR2 SVGEGT. The ends were cut back, 0 bases at V and 2 bases at J, with 20 bases in the middle. CDR3 DNA: TGTGCCAGCAGTTACTCATTATCCTCAGGGGAGTTACCCAAAAACATTCAGTACTTC. It yields the protein CASSYSLSSGELPKNIQYF.

The V and J genes are TRBV4-3 and TRBJ2-7, with a possible D match to TRBD1 (6 bases). The CDR3 consists of 15 residues. The V gene lost 3 bases and the J gene lost 5 bases, with 17 bases spanning the gap. Germline CDR1 LGHNA, CDR2 YSLEER. The CDR3 loop is CASSQHALRTDEQYF. CDR3 DNA: TGCGCCAGCAGCCAGCACGCTCTTAGGACAGACGAGCAGTACTTC.

Note on this clonotype: Compared with germline, one end of the junction differs, possibly owing to a read error. The chain recombines TRBV20-1 with TRBJ2-4, with D perhaps matching TRBD1 (5 bases). The end of the DNA aligns better with TRBJ2-7, so the J call may be wrong. In germline, CDR1 is DFQATT, CDR2 SNEGSKA (reference sequence). The CDR3 length is 14 residues. CDR3 DNA: TGCAGTGCTAGTTGGGGCTTGTGCTCCCACGAGCAGTACTTC. Its protein product is CSASWGLCSHEQYF.

The CDR3 sequence is CASSFFRQRLNEQFF. The DNA for the CDR3 is TGCGCCAGCAGCTTTTTTAGACAGCGTCTCAATGAGCAGTTCTTC. J is TRBJ2-1 and V is TRBV5-1; the D gene is possibly TRBD1 (5 bases). Germline V lookup: CDR1 SGHRS, CDR2 YFSETQ. The CDR3 runs 15 residues. Trimming left V 2 bases short and J 6 bases short, with 15 bases between.

The chain couples TRBV6-2 or TRBV6-3 to TRBJ2-6; D might be TRBD1 (6 bases). The ends were cut back, 7 bases at V and 0 bases at J, with 13 bases in the middle. The CDR3 loop spans 16 amino acids. The germline CDR1 and CDR2 sequences are MNHEY and SVGEGT. The CDR3 region is CASTTDRPSGANVLTF. In nucleotides, the CDR3 is TGTGCCAGCACCACGGACAGACCCTCTGGGGCCAACGTCCTGACTTTC.

This clonotype was counted once. V is TRBV9 and J is TRBJ2-7, with TRBD2 matching 7 bases. This CDR3 has 14 residues. Germline V gene sequence: CDR1 SGDLS, CDR2 YYNGEE. After removal of 3 bases from V and 6 bases from J, the junction contained 9 bases not matched to a gene. The CDR3 DNA is TGTGCCAGCAGCGGTAGCGGGCTCCCCCCCGAGCAGTACTTC. Protein sequence: CASSGSGLPPEQYF.

CDR3: CASSLSDMRLFF. The CDR3 coding sequence is TGTGCCAGCAGTTTATCCGACATGAGACTGTTTTTT. The rearrangement links TRBV27 to TRBJ1-4; D gene ambiguous. Trimming took 0 bases from V and 13 from J, leaving 9 bases between them. Germline CDR1 and CDR2: MNHEY and SMNVEV (reference sequence). The CDR3 spans 12 residues.

This clonotype was counted between two and nine times. This sequence joins TRBV6-1 and TRBJ2-7, with D perhaps TRBD1 (5 bases). V shed 8 bases and J shed 0 bases, with 14 bases lying between them. The CDR3 has 14 residues. The germline CDR1 and CDR2 sequences are MNHNS and SASEGT. CDR3 amino acids: CASFGAGRSYEQYF. CDR3 nucleotides: TGTGCCAGCTTTGGGGCAGGACGCTCCTACGAGCAGTACTTC.

The rearrangement uses TRBV12-3 or TRBV12-4 and TRBJ1-6; no reliable D call. Trimming removed 2 bases at V and 6 bases at J, with 5 bases between. The CDR3 consists of 13 residues. The DNA of the CDR3 is TGTGCCAGCAGTTTATATCCTAATTCACCCCTCCACTTT. This sequence encodes CASSLYPNSPLHF.

This clonotype was recorded once. The genes are TRBV27 and TRBJ2-1, with D possibly TRBD2 on 6 matching bases. The V gene lost 9 bases and the J gene lost 2 bases, with 17 bases spanning the gap. The CDR3 extends over 15 amino acids. Germline values: CDR1 MNHEY, CDR2 SMNVEV (reference sequence). The CDR3 is CARPYHGSAYNEQFF. The CDR3 region has the DNA TGTGCCAGACCTTACCACGGGAGCGCCTACAATGAGCAGTTCTTC.

At least ten counts were recorded for this clonotype. The chain carries TRBV4-1 and TRBJ2-7; D is undetermined. V was shortened by 2 bases and J by 4 bases, with 12 bases between the two germline ends. The CDR3 totals 14 residues. Germline V gene data show CDR1 as MGHRA and CDR2 as YSYEKL. DNA of the CDR3: TGCGCCAGCAGCCAAATAATATCCCCTTACGAGCAGTACTTC. Translation gives CASSQIISPYEQYF.

This rearrangement joins TRBV25-1 to TRBJ1-4; TRBD1 matches at 9 bases. V was pared by 7 bases and J by 7 bases, with 10 bases of the junction left unmatched. The CDR3 runs to 15 residues. CDR1 MGHDK and CDR2 SYGVNS come from the germline V gene. CDR3 sequence: CASIDTGGIGEKLFF. CDR3 sequence (DNA): TGTGCCAGCATCGACACAGGGGGCATCGGTGAAAAACTGTTTTTT.

The rearrangement links TRBV7-9 to TRBJ2-2; D uncertain. Deletions cut 11 bases from V and 6 bases from J, with 10 bases between. CDR3 length: 11 amino acids. Germline V CDR1 and CDR2: SEHNR, FQNEAQ (reference sequence). The CDR3 here is CAAAWAGELFF. In DNA, the CDR3 is TGTGCCGCGGCGTGGGCCGGGGAGCTGTTTTTT.

As concerns this clonotype: One junction end does not reproduce the germline sequence, and a read error may be involved. This chain links TRBV4-1 with TRBJ2-7, with TRBD2 matching over 10 bases. The CDR3 contains 15 residues. CDR1 is MGHRA, CDR2 YSYEKL, per germline. The CDR3 region is CAGSQALAGAYEQYF. The CDR3 bases are TGCGCCGGCAGCCAAGCCCTAGCGGGGGCCTACGAGCAGTACTTC.

This chain uses TRBV4-1 with TRBJ2-7, with no clear D. CDR1 is MGHRA, CDR2 YSYEKL, per germline. The CDR3 has 16 residues. Trimming left V 2 bases short and J 2 bases short, with 16 bases between. This CDR3 is CASSQFSGTSPYEQYF. Here the CDR3 DNA reads TGCGCCAGCAGCCAATTCAGTGGTACCAGTCCCTACGAGCAGTACTTC.

The chain couples TRBV29-1 to TRBJ2-5; TRBD2 agrees at 14 bases. CDR3 length: 17 residues. Looked up from germline, CDR1 is SQVTM and CDR2 is ANQGSEA. J lost 1 base, V lost 5 bases, and 9 bases had no gene match. CDR3 protein: CSVMPGLAGVPQETQYF. For the CDR3, the DNA is TGCAGCGTTATGCCGGGACTAGCGGGAGTTCCCCAAGAGACCCAGTACTTC.

The gene calls are TRBV7-4 and TRBJ2-7; 10 nucleotides line up with TRBD1. The V gene end was trimmed by 2 bases and the J gene end by 1 base; junction bases not matched to a gene: 11. Germline values: CDR1 SGHVT, CDR2 SQSDAQ. The length of the CDR3 is 18 residues. Written as DNA, the CDR3 is TGTGCCAGCAGCTTACCGGGACAGGGGCGTGTGTGTTCCTACGAGCAGTACTTC. This sequence encodes CASSLPGQGRVCSYEQYF.

The chain joins TRBV4-1 to TRBJ2-5; 8 nucleotides align to TRBD1. The DNA end favors TRBJ2-7, so the J call may be wrong. CDR1 is MGHRA and CDR2 is YSYEKL in the germline V gene. The CDR3 sequence is 15 residues long. The CDR3 here is CASSHQTGVSYEQYF. CDR3 sequence (DNA): TGCGCCAGCAGCCACCAGACAGGGGTCAGCTACGAGCAGTACTTC.

The chain links TRBV6-6 to TRBJ1-6, with 8 positions matching TRBD1. The germline CDR1 and CDR2 sequences are MNHNY and SVGAGI (reference sequence). There are 15 residues in the CDR3. The V gene end was trimmed by 0 bases and the J gene end by 10 bases; junction bases not matched to a gene: 5. CDR3 in amino acids: CASSYSGDRSSPLHF. CDR3 nucleotide sequence: TGTGCCAGCAGTTACTCAGGGGACAGGAGCTCACCCCTCCACTTT.

The chain employs TRBV27 and TRBJ2-7; D is ambiguous. V gave up 7 bases and J gave up 0 bases, with 13 bases separating them. This CDR3 region has 14 residues. The germline CDR1 and CDR2 sequences are MNHEY and SMNVEV (reference sequence). Here the CDR3 DNA reads TGTGCCAGCACTCCCTCTCTAAGCTCCTACGAGCAGTACTTC. Protein: CASTPSLSSYEQYF.

This chain joins TRBV11-2 and TRBJ2-5; maybe TRBD2 (6 bases). In germline, CDR1 is SGHAT, CDR2 FQNNGV. The CDR3 extends over 18 amino acids. Deletions cut 0 bases from V and 1 base from J, with 18 bases between. The CDR3 reads CASSLEEKEGASQETQYF. The CDR3 DNA is TGTGCCAGCAGCTTAGAGGAAAAGGAGGGCGCAAGCCAAGAGACCCAGTACTTC.

The V and J genes are TRBV12-3 or TRBV12-4 and TRBJ2-7; D is uncertain. This CDR3 contains 15 residues. The germline V and J ends were trimmed by 3 bases and 0 bases, with 12 bases remaining between them. CDR3 coding DNA: TGTGCCAGCAGTTTCAAAGACACTCCCTCCTACGAGCAGTACTTC. This sequence encodes CASSFKDTPSYEQYF.

A few counts support this clonotype. The chain employs TRBV6-5 and TRBJ2-3; D not certain. V lost 10 bases to trimming and J lost 10 bases, with 18 bases between them. This CDR3 comprises 12 residues. The germline V gene encodes CDR1 MNHEY and CDR2 SVGAGI. DNA of the CDR3: TGTGCCACCAGACGTTCCGGACGCCCGCAGTATTTT. It yields the protein CATRRSGRPQYF.

This chain joins TRBV4-1 and TRBJ2-3; no reliable D call. Between the trimmed V and J ends, which lost 1 base and 6 bases, there was a span of 14 bases. The CDR3 has 15 residues. Per the germline V gene, CDR1 is MGHRA and CDR2 is YSYEKL. This CDR3 is CASSQGPEVEDTQYF. DNA of the CDR3: TGCGCCAGCAGCCAAGGTCCCGAGGTGGAGGATACGCAGTATTTT.

This chain links TRBV20-1 with TRBJ2-1; D gene ambiguous. CDR3 length equals 14 residues. The germline gives CDR1 DFQATT, CDR2 SNEGSKA (reference sequence). With 0 bases removed from V and 3 bases from J, the gap between germline ends came to 9 bases. The CDR3 sequence: CSARDPGYYNEQFF. CDR3 bases: TGCAGTGCTAGAGATCCGGGTTACTACAATGAGCAGTTCTTC.

This sequence joins TRBV27 and TRBJ1-2, with TRBD1 as a possible D gene (5 bases). Between the trimmed V and J ends, which lost 0 bases and 5 bases, there was a span of 16 bases. This CDR3 spans 16 amino acids. Germline V CDR1 and CDR2: MNHEY, SMNVEV (reference sequence). The CDR3 DNA follows: TGTGCCAGCAGTTTATCGATTGGGTTGAGGGGATATGGCTACACCTTC. Encoded protein: CASSLSIGLRGYGYTF.

The chain links TRBV27 to TRBJ2-7; D gene unclear. Germline V CDR1 and CDR2: MNHEY, SMNVEV (reference sequence). V was trimmed by 8 bases and J by 1 base, leaving 12 bases between them. This CDR3 is built from 13 residues. This CDR3 reads CASAPGTSYEQYF. The DNA for the CDR3 is TGTGCCAGCGCCCCCGGCACATCCTACGAGCAGTACTTC.

This clonotype was counted a few times. CDR3 in DNA: TGCAGTGCTAGAGAGCCGGACTCCTCCTACGAGCAGTACTTC. Translated, it gives CSAREPDSSYEQYF. The chain carries TRBV20-1 and TRBJ2-7, with D possibly TRBD2 on 5 matching bases. This CDR3 region has 14 residues. The germline V gene has CDR1 DFQATT and CDR2 SNEGSKA (reference sequence). Trimming took 0 bases from V and 0 from J, leaving 9 bases between them.

The chain combines TRBV29-1 with TRBJ1-2; the D is unclear. Per the germline V gene, CDR1 is SQVTM and CDR2 is ANQGSEA. This CDR3 comprises 10 residues. V was trimmed by 4 bases and J by 8 bases, leaving 8 bases between them. The CDR3 region is CSVGAGGYTF. CDR3 nucleotides: TGCAGCGTTGGAGCTGGGGGCTACACCTTC.

The V call is TRBV25-1, the J call TRBJ1-1, with a tentative D call TRBD1 (5 bases). There are 15 residues in the CDR3. Germline V gene lookup returns CDR1 MGHDK and CDR2 SYGVNS. Trimming stripped 3 bases from V and 5 bases from J, with 16 bases between. CDR3 residues: CASSDQGRVSTEAFF. For the CDR3, the DNA is TGTGCCAGCAGTGACCAGGGAAGGGTTTCAACTGAAGCTTTCTTT.

This chain joins TRBV2 and TRBJ2-3, with D maybe TRBD1 (5 bases). CDR3 size: 15 residues. Germline CDR1 is SNHLY and CDR2 is FYNNEI. The V end was cut by 1 base, the J end by 4 bases, with 12 bases between. CDR3 region: CASSEGGRSADTQYF. Written as DNA, the CDR3 is TGTGCCAGCAGTGAAGGGGGCAGGTCCGCAGATACGCAGTATTTT.

The chain has TRBV6-5 and TRBJ1-4; perhaps TRBD1 as D (6 bases). V lost 4 bases to trimming and J lost 5 bases, with 11 bases between them. The germline V gene encodes CDR1 MNHEY and CDR2 SVGAGI. CDR3 length equals 14 residues. CDR3 residues: CASSSKGTNEKLFF. CDR3 nucleotides: TGTGCCAGCAGTTCAAAGGGGACAAATGAAAAACTGTTTTTT.